The T cell receptor beta chain under discussion was sequenced for a study of blood T cell repertoires in COVID-19. Across the whole study: PBMCs, B-cell-depleted T cells, or T cells provided the cDNA or gDNA that made up the material.

Assay used: immunoSEQ multiplex PCR; TCRdb lists only in-frame clones, some missing. The sample records around 270,000 clones, approximately 83% being singletons. Trimming at V came to 6 bases and at J to 7 bases, leaving 12 bases not matched to a gene. In germline, CDR1 is WSHSY, CDR2 SAAADI. This CDR3 has 15 residues. Specimen: PBMCs or T cells enriched from blood (not recorded which). This sequence joins TRBV10-2 and TRBJ2-3, with 8 nucleotides matching TRBD1. The TCR originated in a woman aged 25-40 years who had recovered from COVID-19. Here the CDR3 reads CASRDQTGARNTQYF. CDR3 in DNA: TGCGCCAGCAGAGATCAGACAGGGGCCCGGAATACGCAGTATTTT.